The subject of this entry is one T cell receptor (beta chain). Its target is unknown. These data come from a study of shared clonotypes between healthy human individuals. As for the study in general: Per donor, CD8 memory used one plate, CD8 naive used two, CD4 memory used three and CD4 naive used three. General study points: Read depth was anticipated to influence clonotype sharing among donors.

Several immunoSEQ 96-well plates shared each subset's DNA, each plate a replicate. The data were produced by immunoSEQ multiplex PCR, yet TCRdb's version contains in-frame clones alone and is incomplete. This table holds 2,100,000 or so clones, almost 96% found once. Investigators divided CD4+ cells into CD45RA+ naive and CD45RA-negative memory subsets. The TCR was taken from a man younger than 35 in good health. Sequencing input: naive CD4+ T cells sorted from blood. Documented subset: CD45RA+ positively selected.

The CDR3 DNA reads as TGCGCCAGCAGCCAAGACGAGCGGTACACAGATACGCAGTATTTT. This encodes CASSQDERYTDTQYF. The V and J genes are TRBV4-3 and TRBJ2-3, with D possibly TRBD2 on 5 matching bases. This CDR3 is 15 amino acids long. Trimming shortened V by 0 bases and J by 2 bases, and 9 bases separated the two germline ends. The V gene's germline CDR1 is LGHNA and CDR2 YSLEER.